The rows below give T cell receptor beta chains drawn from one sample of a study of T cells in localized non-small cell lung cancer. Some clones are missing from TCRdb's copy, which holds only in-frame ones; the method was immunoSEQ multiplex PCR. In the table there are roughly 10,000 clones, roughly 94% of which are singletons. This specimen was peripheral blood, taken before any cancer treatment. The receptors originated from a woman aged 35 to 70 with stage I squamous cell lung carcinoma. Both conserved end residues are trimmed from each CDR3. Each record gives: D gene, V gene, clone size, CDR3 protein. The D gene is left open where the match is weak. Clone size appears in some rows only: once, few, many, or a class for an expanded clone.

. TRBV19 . ASSDLENQPQH
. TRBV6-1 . ASSAQGLGGRSEAF
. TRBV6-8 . ASRPPARAYGYT
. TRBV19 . ASSKGLQGGYT
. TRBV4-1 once ASSQVGETGELF
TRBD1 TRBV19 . ASSRGQGESTKINQPQH
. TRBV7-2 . ASSFLRPSYEQY
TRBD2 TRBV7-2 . ASSPSGGLSYEQY
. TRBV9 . ASSARVNQPQH
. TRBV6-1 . ASQDSDEQY
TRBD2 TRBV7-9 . ASSPRGGQDTQY
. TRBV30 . AWRKGETQY
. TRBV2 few ASNLRGADTGELF
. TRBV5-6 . ASSLPYGGSYNEQF
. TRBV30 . AWSQGAGEKLF
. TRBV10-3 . AISESDDEQF
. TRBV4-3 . ASSQGGGTDTQY
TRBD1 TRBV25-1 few ASRRGTGEEKLF
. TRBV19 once ASSHLGEDYGYT
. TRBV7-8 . ASSPGPEETQY
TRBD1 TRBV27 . ASSLTRTGRTEAF
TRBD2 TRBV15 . ATSRAGGLAENIQY